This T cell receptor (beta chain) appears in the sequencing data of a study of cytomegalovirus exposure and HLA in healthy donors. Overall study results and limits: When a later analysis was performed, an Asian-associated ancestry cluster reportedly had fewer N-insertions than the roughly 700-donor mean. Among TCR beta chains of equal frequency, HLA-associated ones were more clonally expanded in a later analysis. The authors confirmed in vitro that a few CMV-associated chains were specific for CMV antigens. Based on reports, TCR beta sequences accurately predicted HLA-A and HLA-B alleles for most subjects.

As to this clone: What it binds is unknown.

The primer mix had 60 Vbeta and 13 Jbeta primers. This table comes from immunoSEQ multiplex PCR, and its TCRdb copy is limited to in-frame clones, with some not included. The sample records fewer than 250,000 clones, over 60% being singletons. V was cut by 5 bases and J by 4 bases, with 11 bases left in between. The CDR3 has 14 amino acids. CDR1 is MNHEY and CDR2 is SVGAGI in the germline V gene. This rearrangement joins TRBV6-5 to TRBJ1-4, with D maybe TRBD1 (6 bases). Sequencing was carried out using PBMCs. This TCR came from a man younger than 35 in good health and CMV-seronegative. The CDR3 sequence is CASSPTGNNEKLFF. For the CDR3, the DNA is TGTGCCAGCAGTCCGACAGGAAATAATGAAAAACTGTTTTTT.